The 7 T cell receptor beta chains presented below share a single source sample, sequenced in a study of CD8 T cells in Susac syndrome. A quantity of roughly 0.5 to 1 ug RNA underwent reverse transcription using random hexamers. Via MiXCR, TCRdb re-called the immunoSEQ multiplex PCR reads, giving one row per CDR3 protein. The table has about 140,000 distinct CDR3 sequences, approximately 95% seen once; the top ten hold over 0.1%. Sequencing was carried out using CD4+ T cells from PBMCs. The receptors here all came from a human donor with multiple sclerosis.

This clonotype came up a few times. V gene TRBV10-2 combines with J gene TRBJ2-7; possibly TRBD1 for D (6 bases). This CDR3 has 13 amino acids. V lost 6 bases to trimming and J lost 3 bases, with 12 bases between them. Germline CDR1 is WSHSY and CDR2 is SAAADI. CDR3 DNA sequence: TGCGCCAGCAGCTCCGGGACAAACTACGAGCAGTACTTC. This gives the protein CASSSGTNYEQYF.

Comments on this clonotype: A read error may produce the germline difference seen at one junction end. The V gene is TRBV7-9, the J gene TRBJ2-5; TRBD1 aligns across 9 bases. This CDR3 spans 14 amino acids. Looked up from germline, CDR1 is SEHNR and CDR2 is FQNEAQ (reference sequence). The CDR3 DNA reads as TGTGCCAGCAACGTGGACAGGGGTCAAGAGGCCCAGTACTTC. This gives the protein CASNVDRGQEAQYF.

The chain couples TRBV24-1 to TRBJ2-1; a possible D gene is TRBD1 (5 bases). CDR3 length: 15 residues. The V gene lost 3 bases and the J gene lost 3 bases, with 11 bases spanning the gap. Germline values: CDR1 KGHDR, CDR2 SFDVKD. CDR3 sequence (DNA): TGTGCCACCAGTGATGCCGTGGGGCTCTACAATGAGCAGTTCTTC. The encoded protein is CATSDAVGLYNEQFF.

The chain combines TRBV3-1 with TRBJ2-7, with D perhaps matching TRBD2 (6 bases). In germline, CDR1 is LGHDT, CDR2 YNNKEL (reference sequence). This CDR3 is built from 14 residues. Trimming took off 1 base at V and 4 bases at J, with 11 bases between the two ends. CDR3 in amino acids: CASSQVSGSYEQYF. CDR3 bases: TGTGCCAGCAGCCAAGTATCCGGGAGTTACGAGCAGTACTTC.

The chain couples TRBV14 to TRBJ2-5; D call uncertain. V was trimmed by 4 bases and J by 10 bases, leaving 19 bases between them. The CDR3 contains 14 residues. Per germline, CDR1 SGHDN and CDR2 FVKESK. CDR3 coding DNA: TGTGCCAGCAGCCCAGCACTAACGCCTTACGACCAGTACTTC. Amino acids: CASSPALTPYDQYF. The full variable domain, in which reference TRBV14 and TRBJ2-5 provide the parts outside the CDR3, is EAGVTQFPSHSVIEKGQTVTLRCDPISGHDNLYWYRRVMGKEIKFLLHFVKESKQDESGMPNNRFLAERTGGTYSTLKVQPAELEDSGVYFCASSPALTPYDQYFGPGTRLLVL.

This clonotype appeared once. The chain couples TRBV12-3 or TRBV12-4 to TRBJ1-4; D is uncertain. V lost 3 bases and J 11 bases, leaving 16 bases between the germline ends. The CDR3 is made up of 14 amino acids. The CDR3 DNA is TGTGCCAGCAGTTTGGGGATTGGCTGGACGAAACTGTTTTTT. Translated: CASSLGIGWTKLFF.

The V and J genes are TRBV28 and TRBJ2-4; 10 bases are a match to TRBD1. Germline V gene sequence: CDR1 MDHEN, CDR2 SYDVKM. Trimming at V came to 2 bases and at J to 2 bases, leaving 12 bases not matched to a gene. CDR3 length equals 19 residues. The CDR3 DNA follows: TGTGCCAGCAGTTTAACCGGGACAGGGGCTTCGGGCTCCAAAAACATTCAGTACTTC. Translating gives CASSLTGTGASGSKNIQYF.